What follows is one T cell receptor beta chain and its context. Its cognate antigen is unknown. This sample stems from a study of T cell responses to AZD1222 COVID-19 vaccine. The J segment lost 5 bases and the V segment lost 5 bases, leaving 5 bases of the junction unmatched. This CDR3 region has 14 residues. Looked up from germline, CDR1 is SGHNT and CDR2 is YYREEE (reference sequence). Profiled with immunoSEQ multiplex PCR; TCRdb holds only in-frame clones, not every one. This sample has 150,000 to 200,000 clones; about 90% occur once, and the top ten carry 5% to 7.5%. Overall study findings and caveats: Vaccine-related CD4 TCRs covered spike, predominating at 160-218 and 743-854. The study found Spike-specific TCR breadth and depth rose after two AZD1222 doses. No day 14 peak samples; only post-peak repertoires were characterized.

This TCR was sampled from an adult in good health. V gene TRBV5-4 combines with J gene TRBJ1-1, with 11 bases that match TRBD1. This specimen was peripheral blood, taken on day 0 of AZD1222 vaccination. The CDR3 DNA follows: TGTGCCAGCAGGCGGACAGGGGGCTTGACTGAAGCTTTCTTT. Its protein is CASRRTGGLTEAFF.